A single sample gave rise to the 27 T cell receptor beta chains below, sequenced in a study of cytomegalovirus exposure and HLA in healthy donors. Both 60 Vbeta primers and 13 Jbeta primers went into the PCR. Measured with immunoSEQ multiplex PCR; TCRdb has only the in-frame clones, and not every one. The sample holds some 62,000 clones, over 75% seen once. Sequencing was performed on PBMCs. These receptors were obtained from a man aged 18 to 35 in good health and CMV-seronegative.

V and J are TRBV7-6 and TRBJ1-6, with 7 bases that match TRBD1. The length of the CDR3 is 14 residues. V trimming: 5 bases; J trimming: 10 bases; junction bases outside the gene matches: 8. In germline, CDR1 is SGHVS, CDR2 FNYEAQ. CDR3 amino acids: CASSKTGVRSPLHF. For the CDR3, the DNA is TGTGCCAGCAGCAAAACAGGGGTTCGGTCACCCCTCCACTTT.

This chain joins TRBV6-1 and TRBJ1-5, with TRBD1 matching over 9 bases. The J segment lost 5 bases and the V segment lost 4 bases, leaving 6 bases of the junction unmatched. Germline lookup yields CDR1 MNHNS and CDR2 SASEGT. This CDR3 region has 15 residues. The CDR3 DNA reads TGTGCCAGCAGTGCCCCCCGACAGGGGGATCAGCCCCAGCATTTT. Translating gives CASSAPRQGDQPQHF.

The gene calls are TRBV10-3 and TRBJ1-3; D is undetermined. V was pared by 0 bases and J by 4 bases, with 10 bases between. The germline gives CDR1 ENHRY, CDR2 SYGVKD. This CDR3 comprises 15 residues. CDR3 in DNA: TGTGCCATCAGTGAGTCAGCGGGTCGAGGAAACACCATATATTTT. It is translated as CAISESAGRGNTIYF.

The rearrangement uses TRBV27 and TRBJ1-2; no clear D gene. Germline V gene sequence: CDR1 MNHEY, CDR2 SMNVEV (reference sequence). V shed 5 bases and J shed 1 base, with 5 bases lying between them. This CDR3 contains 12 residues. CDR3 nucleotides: TGTGCCAGCAGTCGGGGTAACTATGGCTACACCTTC. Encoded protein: CASSRGNYGYTF.

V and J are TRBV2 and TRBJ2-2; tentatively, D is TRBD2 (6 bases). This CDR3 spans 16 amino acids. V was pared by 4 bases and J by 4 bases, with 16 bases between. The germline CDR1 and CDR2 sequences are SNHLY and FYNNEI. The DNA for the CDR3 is TGTGCCAGCAGTGGGGTTGGTGGGACTCGCACCGGGGAGCTGTTTTTT. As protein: CASSGVGGTRTGELFF. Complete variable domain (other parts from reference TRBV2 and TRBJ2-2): EPEVTQTPSHQVTQMGQEVILRCVPISNHLYFYWYRQILGQKVEFLVSFYNNEISEKSEIFDDQFSVERPDGSNFTLKIRSTKLEDSAMYFCASSGVGGTRTGELFFGEGSRLTVL.

The CDR3 bases are TGTGCCAGCAGCGAGGGACAGGGGTCCTACGAGCAGTACTTC. It yields the protein CASSEGQGSYEQYF. J is TRBJ2-7 and V is TRBV9; 10 bases fit TRBD1. This CDR3 comprises 14 residues. With V trimmed by 3 bases and J by 1 base, 1 base remained unmatched. Germline CDR1 SGDLS, CDR2 YYNGEE.

CDR3 sequence (DNA): TGTGCCAGCAACAGGGTGGCCTACGAGCAGTACTTC. It codes for CASNRVAYEQYF. This chain uses TRBV28 with TRBJ2-5, with D perhaps matching TRBD1 (6 bases). With the DNA end fitting TRBJ2-7 better, the J assignment may be wrong. This CDR3 spans 12 amino acids. Germline values: CDR1 MDHEN, CDR2 SYDVKM.

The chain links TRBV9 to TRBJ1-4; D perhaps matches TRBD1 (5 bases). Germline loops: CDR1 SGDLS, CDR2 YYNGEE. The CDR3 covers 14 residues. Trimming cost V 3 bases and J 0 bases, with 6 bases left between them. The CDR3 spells CASSGRATNEKLFF. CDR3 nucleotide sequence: TGTGCCAGCAGCGGCAGGGCAACTAATGAAAAACTGTTTTTT.

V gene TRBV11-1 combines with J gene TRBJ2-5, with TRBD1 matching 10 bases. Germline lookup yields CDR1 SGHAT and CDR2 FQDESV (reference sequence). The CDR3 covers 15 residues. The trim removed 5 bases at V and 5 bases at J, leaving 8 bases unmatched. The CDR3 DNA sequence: TGTGCCAGCAGCCGGGGGACAGGGGAGTGGGAGACCCAGTACTTC. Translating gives CASSRGTGEWETQYF.

For the CDR3, the DNA is TGTGCCAGCAGTGTTCGGACAGGGGGCACTGAAGCTTTCTTT. Its protein is CASSVRTGGTEAFF. J is TRBJ1-1 and V is TRBV2; 10 nucleotides agree with TRBD1. The CDR3 totals 14 residues. Germline CDR1 and CDR2: SNHLY and FYNNEI. J lost 4 bases, V lost 4 bases, and 3 bases had no gene match.

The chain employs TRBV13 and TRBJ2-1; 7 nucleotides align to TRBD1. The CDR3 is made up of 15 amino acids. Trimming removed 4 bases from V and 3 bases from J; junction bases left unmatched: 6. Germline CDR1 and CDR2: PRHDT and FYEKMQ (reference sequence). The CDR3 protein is CASSSRDRGYNEQFF. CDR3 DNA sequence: TGTGCCAGCAGCTCCCGGGACAGAGGCTACAATGAGCAGTTCTTC.

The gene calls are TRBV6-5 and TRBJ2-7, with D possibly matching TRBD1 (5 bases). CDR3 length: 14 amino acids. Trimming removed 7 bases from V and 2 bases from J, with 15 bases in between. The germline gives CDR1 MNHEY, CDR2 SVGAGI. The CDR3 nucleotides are TGTGCCAGCACTCGGGCGGCAGGGCCCTACGAGCAGTACTTC. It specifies CASTRAAGPYEQYF.

CDR3 loop: CASSPGAGELFF. CDR3 coding DNA: TGTGCCAGCAGCCCCGGGGCCGGGGAGCTGTTTTTT. This chain joins TRBV7-9 and TRBJ2-2, with D perhaps TRBD2 (5 bases). Trimming removed 5 bases from V and 6 bases from J, with 7 bases in between. This CDR3 is built from 12 residues. The V gene's germline CDR1 is SEHNR and CDR2 FQNEAQ (reference sequence). Complete variable domain (other parts from reference TRBV7-9 and TRBJ2-2): DTGVSQNPRHKITKRGQNVTFRCDPISEHNRLYWYRQTLGQGPEFLTYFQNEAQLEKSRLLSDRFSAERPKGSFSTLEIQRTEQGDSAMYLCASSPGAGELFFGEGSRLTVL.

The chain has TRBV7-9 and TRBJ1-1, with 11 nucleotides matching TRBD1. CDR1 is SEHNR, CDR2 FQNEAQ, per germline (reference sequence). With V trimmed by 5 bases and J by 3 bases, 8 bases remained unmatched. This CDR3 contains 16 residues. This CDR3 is CASSTRDRGLDTEAFF. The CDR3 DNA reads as TGTGCCAGCAGCACCAGGGACAGGGGGTTGGACACTGAAGCTTTCTTT.

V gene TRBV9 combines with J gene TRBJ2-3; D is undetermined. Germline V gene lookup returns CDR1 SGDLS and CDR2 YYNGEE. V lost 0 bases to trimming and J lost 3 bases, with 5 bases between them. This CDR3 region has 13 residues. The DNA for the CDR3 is TGTGCCAGCAGCGTAGGCAGGACAGATACGCAGTATTTT. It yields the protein CASSVGRTDTQYF.

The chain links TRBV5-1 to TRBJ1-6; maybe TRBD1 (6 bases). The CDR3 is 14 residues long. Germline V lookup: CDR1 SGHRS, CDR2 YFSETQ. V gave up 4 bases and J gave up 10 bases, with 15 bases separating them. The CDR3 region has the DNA TGCGCCAGCAGCCGTACAGGGATGGGGTCACCCCTCCACTTT. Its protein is CASSRTGMGSPLHF.

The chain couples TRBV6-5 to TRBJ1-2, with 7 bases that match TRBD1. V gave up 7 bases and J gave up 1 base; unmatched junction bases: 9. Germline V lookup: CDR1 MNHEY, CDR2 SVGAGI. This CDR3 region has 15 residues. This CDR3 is CASKPRDSYNYGYTF. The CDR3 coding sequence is TGTGCCAGCAAACCCCGGGACAGTTATAACTATGGCTACACCTTC.

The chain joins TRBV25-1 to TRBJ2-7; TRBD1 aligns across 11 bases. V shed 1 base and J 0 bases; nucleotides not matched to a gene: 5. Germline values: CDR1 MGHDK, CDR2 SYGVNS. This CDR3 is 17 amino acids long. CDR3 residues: CASSESPGQGVSYEQYF. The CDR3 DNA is TGTGCCAGCAGTGAATCCCCGGGACAGGGGGTCTCCTACGAGCAGTACTTC.

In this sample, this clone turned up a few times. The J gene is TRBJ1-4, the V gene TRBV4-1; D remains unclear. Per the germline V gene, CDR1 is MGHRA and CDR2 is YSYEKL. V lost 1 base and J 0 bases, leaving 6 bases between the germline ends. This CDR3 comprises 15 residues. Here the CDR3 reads CASSQVGATNEKLFF. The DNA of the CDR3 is TGCGCCAGCAGCCAAGTCGGGGCAACTAATGAAAAACTGTTTTTT.

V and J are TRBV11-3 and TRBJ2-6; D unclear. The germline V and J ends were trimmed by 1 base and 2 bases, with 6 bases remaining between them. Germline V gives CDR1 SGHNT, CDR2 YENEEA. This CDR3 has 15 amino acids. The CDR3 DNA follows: TGTGCCAGCAGCTTAGGTGGAGCTGGGGCCAACGTCCTGACTTTC. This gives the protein CASSLGGAGANVLTF.

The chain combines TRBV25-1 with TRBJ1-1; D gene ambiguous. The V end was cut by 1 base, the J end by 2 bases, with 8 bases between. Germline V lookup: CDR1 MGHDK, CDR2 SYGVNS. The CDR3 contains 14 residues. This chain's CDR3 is CASSESITNTEAFF. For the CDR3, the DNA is TGTGCCAGCAGTGAATCCATCACAAACACTGAAGCTTTCTTT.

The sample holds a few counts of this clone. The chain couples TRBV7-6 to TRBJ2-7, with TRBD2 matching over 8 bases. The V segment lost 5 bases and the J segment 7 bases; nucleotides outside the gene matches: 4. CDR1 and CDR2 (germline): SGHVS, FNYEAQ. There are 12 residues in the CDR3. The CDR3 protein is CASSEGLDEQYF. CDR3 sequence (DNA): TGTGCCAGCAGCGAGGGACTAGATGAGCAGTACTTC. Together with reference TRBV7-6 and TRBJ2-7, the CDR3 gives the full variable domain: GAGVSQSPRYKVTKRGQDVALRCDPISGHVSLYWYRQALGQGPEFLTYFNYEAQQDKSGLPNDRFSAERPEGSISTLTIQRTEQRDSAMYRCASSEGLDEQYFGPGTRLTVT.

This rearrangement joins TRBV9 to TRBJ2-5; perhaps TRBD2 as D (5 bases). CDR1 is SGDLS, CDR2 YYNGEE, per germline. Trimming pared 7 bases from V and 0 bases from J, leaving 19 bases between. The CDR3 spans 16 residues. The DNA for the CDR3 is TGTGCCAGCGGGGTGGGAGCAAAAGGGCACCAAGAGACCCAGTACTTC. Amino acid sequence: CASGVGAKGHQETQYF.

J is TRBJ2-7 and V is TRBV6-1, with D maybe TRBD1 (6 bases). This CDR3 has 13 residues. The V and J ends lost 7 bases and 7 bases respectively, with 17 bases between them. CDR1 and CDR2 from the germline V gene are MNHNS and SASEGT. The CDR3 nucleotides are TGTGCCAGCAAGGACAGACCCGCGGTTGAGCAGTACTTC. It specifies CASKDRPAVEQYF.

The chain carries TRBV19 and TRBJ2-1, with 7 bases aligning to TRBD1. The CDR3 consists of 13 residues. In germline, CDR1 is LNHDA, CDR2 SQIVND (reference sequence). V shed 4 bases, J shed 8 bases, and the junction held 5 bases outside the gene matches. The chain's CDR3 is CASSTATGHEQFF. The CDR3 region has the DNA TGTGCCAGTAGTACCGCGACAGGGCATGAGCAGTTCTTC.

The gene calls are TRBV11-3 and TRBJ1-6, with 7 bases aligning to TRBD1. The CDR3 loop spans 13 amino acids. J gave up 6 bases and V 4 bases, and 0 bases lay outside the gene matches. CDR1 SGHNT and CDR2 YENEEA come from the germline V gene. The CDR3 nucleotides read TGTGCCAGCAGCTCAGGGGGTAATTCACCCCTCCACTTT. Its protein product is CASSSGGNSPLHF.

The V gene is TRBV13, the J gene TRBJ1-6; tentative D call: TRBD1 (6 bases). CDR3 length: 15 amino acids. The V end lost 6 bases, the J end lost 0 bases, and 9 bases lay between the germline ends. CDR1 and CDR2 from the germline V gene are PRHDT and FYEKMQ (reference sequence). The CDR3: CASSPGVSYNSPLHF. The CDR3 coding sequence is TGTGCCAGCAGTCCAGGGGTCTCCTATAATTCACCCCTCCACTTT.